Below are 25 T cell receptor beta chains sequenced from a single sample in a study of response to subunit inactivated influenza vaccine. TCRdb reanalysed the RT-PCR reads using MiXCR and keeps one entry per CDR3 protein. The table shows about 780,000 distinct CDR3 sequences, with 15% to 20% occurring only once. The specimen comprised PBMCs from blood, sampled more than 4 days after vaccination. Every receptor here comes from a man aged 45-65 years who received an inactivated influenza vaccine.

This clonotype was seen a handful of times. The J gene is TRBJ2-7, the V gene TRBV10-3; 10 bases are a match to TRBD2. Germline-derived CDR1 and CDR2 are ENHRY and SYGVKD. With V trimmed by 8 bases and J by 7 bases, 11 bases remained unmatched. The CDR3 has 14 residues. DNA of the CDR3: TGTGCCATCGGTTCTAGCGGGAGCGTTGGAGAGCAGTACTTC. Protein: CAIGSSGSVGEQYF.

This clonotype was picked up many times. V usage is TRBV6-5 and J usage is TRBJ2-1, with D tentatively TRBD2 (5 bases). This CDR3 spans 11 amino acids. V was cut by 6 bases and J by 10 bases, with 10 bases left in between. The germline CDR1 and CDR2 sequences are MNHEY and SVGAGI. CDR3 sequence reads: CASSRGSEQFF. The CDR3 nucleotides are TGTGCCAGCAGCCGGGGAAGCGAGCAGTTCTTC.

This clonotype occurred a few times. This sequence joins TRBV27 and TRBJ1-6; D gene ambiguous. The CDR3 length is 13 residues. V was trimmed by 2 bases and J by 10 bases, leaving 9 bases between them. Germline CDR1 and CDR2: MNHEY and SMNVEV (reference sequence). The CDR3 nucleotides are TGTGCCAGCAGTTTACTGCGGTTCTCACCCCTCCACTTT. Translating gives CASSLLRFSPLHF.

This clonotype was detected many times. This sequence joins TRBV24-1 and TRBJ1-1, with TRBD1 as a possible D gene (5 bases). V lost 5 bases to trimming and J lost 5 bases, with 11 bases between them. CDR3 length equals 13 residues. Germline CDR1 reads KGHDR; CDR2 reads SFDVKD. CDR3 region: CATSGTGGTEAFF. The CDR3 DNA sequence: TGTGCCACCAGTGGCACGGGGGGGACTGAAGCTTTCTTT.

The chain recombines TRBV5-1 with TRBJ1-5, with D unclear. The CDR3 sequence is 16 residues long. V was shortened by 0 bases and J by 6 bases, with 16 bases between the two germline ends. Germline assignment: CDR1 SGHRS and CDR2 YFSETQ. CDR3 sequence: CASSLAELGSGQPQHF. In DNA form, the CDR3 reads TGCGCCAGCAGCTTGGCAGAATTGGGGTCAGGTCAGCCCCAGCATTTT. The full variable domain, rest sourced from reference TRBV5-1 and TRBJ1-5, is KAGVTQTPRYLIKTRGQQVTLSCSPISGHRSVSWYQQTPGQGLQFLFEYFSETQRNKGNFPGRFSGRQFSNSRSEMNVSTLELGDSALYLCASSLAELGSGQPQHFGDGTRLSIL.

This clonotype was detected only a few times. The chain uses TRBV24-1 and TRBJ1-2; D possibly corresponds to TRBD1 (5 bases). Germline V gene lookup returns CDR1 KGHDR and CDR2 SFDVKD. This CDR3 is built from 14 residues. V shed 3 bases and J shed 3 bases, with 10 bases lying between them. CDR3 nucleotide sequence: TGTGCCACCAGTGATCCCGGGACCGACTATGGCTACACCTTC. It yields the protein CATSDPGTDYGYTF.

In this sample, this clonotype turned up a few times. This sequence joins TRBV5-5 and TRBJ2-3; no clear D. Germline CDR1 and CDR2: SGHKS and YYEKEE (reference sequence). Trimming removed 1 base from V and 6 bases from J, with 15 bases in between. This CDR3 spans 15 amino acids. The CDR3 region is CASSLTATRSDTQYF. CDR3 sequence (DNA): TGTGCCAGCAGCTTGACGGCTACCCGATCCGATACGCAGTATTTT.

This CDR3 reads CASRVQGGGNQPQHF. CDR3 nucleotides: TGTGCCAGCAGGGTACAGGGAGGAGGCAATCAGCCCCAGCATTTT. The gene calls are TRBV6-1 and TRBJ1-5; D perhaps matches TRBD1 (6 bases). Germline CDR1 is MNHNS and CDR2 is SASEGT. Trimming shortened V by 6 bases and J by 2 bases, and 14 bases separated the two germline ends. The CDR3 runs to 15 residues.

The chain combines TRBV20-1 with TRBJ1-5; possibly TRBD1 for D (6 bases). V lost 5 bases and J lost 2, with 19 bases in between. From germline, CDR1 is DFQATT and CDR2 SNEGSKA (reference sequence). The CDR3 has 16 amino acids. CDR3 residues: CSAPLRGGSGNQPQHF. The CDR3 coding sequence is TGCAGTGCTCCCCTTAGGGGGGGTTCTGGCAATCAGCCCCAGCATTTT.

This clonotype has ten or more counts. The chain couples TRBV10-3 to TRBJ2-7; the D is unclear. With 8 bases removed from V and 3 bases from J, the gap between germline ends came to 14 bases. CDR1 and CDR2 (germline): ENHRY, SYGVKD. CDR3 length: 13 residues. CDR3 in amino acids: CAIGAQRGYEQYF. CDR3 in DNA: TGTGCCATCGGCGCCCAGCGTGGCTACGAGCAGTACTTC.

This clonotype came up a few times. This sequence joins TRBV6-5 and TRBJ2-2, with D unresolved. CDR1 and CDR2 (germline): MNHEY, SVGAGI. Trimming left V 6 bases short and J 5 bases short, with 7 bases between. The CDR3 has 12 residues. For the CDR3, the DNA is TGTGCCAGCAGGCAATGGACCGGGGAGCTGTTTTTT. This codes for CASRQWTGELFF.

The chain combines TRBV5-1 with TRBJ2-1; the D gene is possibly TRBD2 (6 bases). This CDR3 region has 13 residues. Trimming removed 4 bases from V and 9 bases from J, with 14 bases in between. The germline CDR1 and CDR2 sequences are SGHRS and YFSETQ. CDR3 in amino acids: CASSVRVGGEQFF. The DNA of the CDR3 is TGCGCCAGCAGCGTAAGAGTCGGGGGTGAGCAGTTCTTC.

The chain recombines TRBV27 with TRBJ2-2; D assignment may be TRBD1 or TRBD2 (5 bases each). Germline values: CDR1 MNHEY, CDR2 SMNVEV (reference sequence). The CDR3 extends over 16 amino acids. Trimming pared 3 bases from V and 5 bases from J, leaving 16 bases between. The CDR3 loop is CASSFEGVRETGELFF. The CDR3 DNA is TGTGCCAGCAGTTTTGAAGGGGTCAGGGAGACCGGGGAGCTGTTTTTT.

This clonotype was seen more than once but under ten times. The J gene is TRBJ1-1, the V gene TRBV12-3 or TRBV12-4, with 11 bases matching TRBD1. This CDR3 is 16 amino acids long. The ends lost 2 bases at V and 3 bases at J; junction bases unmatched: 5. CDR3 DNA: TGTGCCAGCAGTTTATACCGGGACAGGGGGTACACTGAAGCTTTCTTT. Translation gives CASSLYRDRGYTEAFF.

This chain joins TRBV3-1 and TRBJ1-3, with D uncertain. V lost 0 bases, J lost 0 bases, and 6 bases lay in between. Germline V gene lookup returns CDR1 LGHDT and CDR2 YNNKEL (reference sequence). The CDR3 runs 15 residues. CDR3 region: CASSQELLSGNTIYF. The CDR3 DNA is TGTGCCAGCAGCCAAGAGCTACTCTCTGGAAACACCATATATTTT.

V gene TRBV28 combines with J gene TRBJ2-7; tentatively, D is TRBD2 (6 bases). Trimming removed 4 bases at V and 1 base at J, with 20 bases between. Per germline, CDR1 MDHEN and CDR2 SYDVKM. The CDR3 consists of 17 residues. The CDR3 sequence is CASSSGSGQKYSYEQYF. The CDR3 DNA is TGTGCCAGCAGTTCGGGTAGCGGACAAAAGTATTCCTACGAGCAGTACTTC.

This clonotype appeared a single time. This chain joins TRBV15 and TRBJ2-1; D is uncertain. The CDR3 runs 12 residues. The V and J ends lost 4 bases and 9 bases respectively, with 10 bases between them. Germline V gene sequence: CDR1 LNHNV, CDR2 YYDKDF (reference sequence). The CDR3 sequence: CATSKVGGEQFF. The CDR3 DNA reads TGTGCCACCAGCAAAGTGGGTGGTGAGCAGTTCTTC.

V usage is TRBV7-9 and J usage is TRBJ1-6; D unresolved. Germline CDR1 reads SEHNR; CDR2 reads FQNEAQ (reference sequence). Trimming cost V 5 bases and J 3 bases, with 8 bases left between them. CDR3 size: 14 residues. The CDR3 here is CASSQGNYNSPLHF. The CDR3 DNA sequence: TGTGCCAGCAGCCAAGGGAACTATAATTCACCCCTCCACTTT.

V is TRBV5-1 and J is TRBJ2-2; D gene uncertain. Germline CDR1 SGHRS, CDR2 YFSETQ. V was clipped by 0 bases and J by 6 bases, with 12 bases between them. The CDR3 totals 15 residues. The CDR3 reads CASSLVVGLAGELFF. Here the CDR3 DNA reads TGCGCCAGCAGCTTGGTTGTCGGATTGGCCGGGGAGCTGTTTTTT.

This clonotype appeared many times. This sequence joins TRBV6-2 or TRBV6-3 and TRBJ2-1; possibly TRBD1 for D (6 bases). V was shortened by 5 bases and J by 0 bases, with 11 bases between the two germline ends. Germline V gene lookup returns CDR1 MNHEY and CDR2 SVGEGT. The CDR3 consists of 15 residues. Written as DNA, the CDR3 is TGTGCCAGCAGTCTGGACAGATACTCCTACAATGAGCAGTTCTTC. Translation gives CASSLDRYSYNEQFF.

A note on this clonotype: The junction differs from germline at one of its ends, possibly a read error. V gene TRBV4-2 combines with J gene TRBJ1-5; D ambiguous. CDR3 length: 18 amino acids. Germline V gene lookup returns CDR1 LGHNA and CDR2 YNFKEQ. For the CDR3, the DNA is TGTGCCAGCAGCCAAGAGGGGTATCCGGGGAAGCCCAATCTGCCCCAGCATTTT. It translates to CASSQEGYPGKPNLPQHF.

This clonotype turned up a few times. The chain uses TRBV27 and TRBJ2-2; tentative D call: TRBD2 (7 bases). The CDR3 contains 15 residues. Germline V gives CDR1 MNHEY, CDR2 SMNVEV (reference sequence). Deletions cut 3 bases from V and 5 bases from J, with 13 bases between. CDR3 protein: CASSFWGGETGELFF. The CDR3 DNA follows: TGTGCCAGCAGTTTTTGGGGGGGCGAAACCGGGGAGCTGTTTTTT.

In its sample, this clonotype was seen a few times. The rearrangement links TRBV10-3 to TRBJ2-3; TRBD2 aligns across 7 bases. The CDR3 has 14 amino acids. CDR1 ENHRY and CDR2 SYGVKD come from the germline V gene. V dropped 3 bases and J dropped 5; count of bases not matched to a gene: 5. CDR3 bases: TGTGCCATCAGTGACAGGGAGGGCGGAGATACGCAGTATTTT. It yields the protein CAISDREGGDTQYF.

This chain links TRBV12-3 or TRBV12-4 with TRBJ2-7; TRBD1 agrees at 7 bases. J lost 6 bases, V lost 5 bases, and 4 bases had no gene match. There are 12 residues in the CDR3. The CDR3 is CASSRGLLEQYF. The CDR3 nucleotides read TGTGCCAGCAGTAGGGGGCTTCTCGAGCAGTACTTC.

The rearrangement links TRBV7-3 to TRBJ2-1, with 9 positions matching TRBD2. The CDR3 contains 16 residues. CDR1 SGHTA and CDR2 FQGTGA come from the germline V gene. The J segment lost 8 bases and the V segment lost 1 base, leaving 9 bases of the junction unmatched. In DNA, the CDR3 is TGTGCCAGCAGCTTAAGTTACCCTAGCGGGATCCATGAGCAGTTCTTC. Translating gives CASSLSYPSGIHEQFF.